The 5 T cell receptor beta chains below were found in one sample sequenced in a study of identical twins. Each CDR3 protein gets one entry after TCRdb re-called the 5' RACE reads with MiXCR. The top ten clones hold 9.5% to 15% of a sample with 420,000 or so distinct CDR3 sequences, less than 20% of them seen once. The sample comprised naive T cells sorted from blood. The source of these receptors is a man aged 50 or older in good health.

The rearrangement joins TRBV7-2 to TRBJ2-2; TRBD1 matches 11 bases. V lost 5 bases, J lost 7 bases, and 12 bases stayed unmatched. Germline V CDR1 and CDR2: SGHTA, FQGNSA. The CDR3 totals 17 residues. The CDR3 coding sequence is TGTGCCAGCAGCCTCATTGGGACAGGGGGAAAGGTCGGGGAGCTGTTTTTT. Residues: CASSLIGTGGKVGELFF.

In its sample, this clonotype was seen a few times. V and J are TRBV12-3 or TRBV12-4 and TRBJ1-6; D possibly corresponds to TRBD1 (6 bases). The CDR3 sequence is 15 residues long. With 5 bases removed from V and 3 bases from J, the gap between germline ends came to 11 bases. CDR3 coding DNA: TGTGCCAGCAGTCGGACAGAGAACTATAATTCACCCCTCCACTTT. Protein sequence: CASSRTENYNSPLHF.

This chain connects TRBV28 to TRBJ1-2, with no clear D. The germline V and J ends were trimmed by 3 bases and 8 bases, with 10 bases remaining between them. The length of the CDR3 is 12 residues. The germline V gene encodes CDR1 MDHEN and CDR2 SYDVKM. Here the CDR3 reads CASSLKIGGYTF. CDR3 bases: TGTGCCAGCAGTTTGAAGATCGGCGGCTACACCTTC.

This clonotype has ten or more counts. The chain recombines TRBV5-1 with TRBJ2-4, with a weak D call TRBD2 (6 bases). Per the germline V gene, CDR1 is SGHRS and CDR2 is YFSETQ. V lost 1 base to trimming and J lost 6 bases, with 17 bases between them. This CDR3 is 16 amino acids long. The DNA for the CDR3 is TGCGCCAGCAGCTTGCGCCCCCGCGGGGCGGGAAACATTCAGTACTTC. Translated, it gives CASSLRPRGAGNIQYF.

This clonotype was seen many times. V usage is TRBV7-8 and J usage is TRBJ2-7; D is perhaps TRBD1 (5 bases). CDR1 is SGHVS and CDR2 is FQNEAQ in the germline V gene. The CDR3 length is 14 residues. The germline V and J ends were trimmed by 6 bases and 3 bases, with 15 bases remaining between them. CDR3 residues: CASSPGRASYEQYF. Written as DNA, the CDR3 is TGTGCCAGCAGTCCGGGCAGGGCAAGCTACGAGCAGTACTTC.